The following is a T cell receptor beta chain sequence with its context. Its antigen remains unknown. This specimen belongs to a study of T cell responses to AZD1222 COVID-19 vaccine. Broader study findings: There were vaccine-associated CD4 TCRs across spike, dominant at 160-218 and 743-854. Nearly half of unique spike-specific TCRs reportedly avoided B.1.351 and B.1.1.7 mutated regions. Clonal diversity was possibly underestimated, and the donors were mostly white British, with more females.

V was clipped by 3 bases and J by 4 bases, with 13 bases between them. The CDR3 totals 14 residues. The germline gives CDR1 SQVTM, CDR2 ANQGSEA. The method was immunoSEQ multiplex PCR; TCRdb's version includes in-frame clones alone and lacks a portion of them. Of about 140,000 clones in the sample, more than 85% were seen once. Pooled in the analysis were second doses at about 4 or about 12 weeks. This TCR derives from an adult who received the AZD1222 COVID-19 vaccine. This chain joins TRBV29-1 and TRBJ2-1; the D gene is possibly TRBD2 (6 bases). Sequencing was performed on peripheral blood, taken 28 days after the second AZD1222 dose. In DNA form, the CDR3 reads TGCAGCGTTGAGGTCGACCGGGGGTACAATGAGCAGTTCTTC. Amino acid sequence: CSVEVDRGYNEQFF.